The T cell receptor (beta chain) under discussion was sequenced for a study of cytotoxic CD8 clonotypes in ibrutinib-treated CLL. Overall study context: Recorded responses included approximately 25 partial and 2 complete; following median approximately 68 months, 14 stayed remitted and roughly 12 progressed. Study-level findings and limits: Lymph node repertoires were not studied, and sampling times were unmatched.

V was cut by 2 bases and J by 3 bases, with 8 bases left in between. The CDR3 is 13 amino acids. Germline V gene data show CDR1 as MNHNY and CDR2 as SVGAGI (reference sequence). The sequencing depth, 1 in 200,000 to 1 in 1 million T cells, was the target. Libraries were prepared by immunoSEQ multiplex PCR; TCRdb keeps only in-frame clonotypes and omits some of them. The repertoire holds approximately 200,000 clones, with about 72% as singletons. In the case of this clone: Its antigen is as yet unknown.

As input for TCR beta libraries, about 1.9 micrograms of genomic DNA came from cryopreserved PBMCs. V usage is TRBV6-6 and J usage is TRBJ2-7; D unclear. The sequence came from a human donor with chronic lymphocytic leukemia. This sample comprised PBMCs, obtained after 24 months of ibrutinib treatment. This chain's CDR3 is CASSYKADYEQYF. CDR3 in DNA: TGTGCCAGCAGTTACAAGGCAGACTACGAGCAGTACTTC.